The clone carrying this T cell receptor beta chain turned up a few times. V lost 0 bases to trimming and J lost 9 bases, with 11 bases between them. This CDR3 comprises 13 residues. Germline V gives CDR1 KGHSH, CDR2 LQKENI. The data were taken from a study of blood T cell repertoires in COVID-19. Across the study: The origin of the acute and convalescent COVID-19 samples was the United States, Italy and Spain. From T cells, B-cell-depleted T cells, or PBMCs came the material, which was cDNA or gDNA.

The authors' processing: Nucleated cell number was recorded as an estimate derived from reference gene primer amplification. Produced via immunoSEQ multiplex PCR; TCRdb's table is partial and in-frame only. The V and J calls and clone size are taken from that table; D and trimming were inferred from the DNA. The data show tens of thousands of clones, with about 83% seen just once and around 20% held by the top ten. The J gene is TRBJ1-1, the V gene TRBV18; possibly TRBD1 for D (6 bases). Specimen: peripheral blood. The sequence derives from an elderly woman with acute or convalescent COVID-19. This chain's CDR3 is CASSPPDRKKAFF. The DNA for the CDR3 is TGTGCCAGCTCACCACCGGACAGAAAAAAAGCTTTCTTT.